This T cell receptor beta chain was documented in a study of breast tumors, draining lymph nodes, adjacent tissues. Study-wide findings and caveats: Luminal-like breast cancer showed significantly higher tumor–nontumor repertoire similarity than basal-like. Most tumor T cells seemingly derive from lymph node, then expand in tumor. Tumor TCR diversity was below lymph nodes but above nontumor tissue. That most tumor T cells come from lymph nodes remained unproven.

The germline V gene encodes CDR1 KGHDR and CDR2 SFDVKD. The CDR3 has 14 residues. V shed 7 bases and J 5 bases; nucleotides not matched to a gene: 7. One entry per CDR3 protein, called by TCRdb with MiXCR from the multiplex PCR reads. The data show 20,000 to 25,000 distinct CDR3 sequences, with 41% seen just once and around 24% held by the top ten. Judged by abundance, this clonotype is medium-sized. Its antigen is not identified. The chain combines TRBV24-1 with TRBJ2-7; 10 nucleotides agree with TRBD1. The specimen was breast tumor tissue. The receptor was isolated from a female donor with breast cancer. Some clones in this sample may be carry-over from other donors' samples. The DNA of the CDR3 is TGTGCCACCAGCGAGACAGGGGGCGGCAACGAGCAGTACTTC. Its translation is CATSETGGGNEQYF.